This is a list of T cell receptor beta chains from one sample in a study of blood T cell repertoires in COVID-19. Libraries were prepared by immunoSEQ multiplex PCR; TCRdb keeps only in-frame clonotypes and omits some of them. The sample holds some 380,000 clones, 70% to 90% seen once. The sequenced sample consisted of PBMCs or T cells enriched from blood (not recorded which). These receptors all stem from a woman between 40 and 50 years old with acute COVID-19. Both conserved end residues are part of each CDR3. D genes are given only for firm matches. Rows may omit the clone size; those that give it use once, few, many or a size class.

d_call j_call v_call clone_size cdr3_aa cdr3_nt
TRBD2 TRBJ2-5 TRBV6-5 - CASTGGRGLRETQYF TGTGCCAGCACCGGAGGGAGGGGTCTAAGGGAGACCCAGTACTTC
TRBD1 TRBJ2-3 TRBV5-1 once CASSDGQGSTDTQYF TGCGCCAGCAGCGATGGACAGGGGAGCACAGATACGCAGTATTTT
TRBD2 TRBJ2-2 TRBV10-2 - CASSDGSGGANTGELFF TGCGCCAGCAGTGATGGTAGCGGGGGGGCGAACACCGGGGAGCTGTTTTTT
- TRBJ2-1 TRBV2 - CASSEHRLSNEQFF TGTGCCAGCAGTGAACACCGACTGTCCAATGAGCAGTTCTTC
TRBD1 TRBJ1-1 TRBV27 once CASSSRDRALGIEAFF TGTGCCAGCAGTAGCAGGGACAGGGCCCTGGGTATTGAAGCTTTCTTT
- TRBJ1-1 TRBV6-5 - CASSYSGGAFF TGTGCCAGCAGTTACTCGGGAGGGGCTTTCTTT
- TRBJ1-2 TRBV19 - CASRYRDPLYGYTF TGTGCCAGTAGATACAGGGACCCTCTCTATGGCTACACCTTC
- TRBJ1-1 TRBV2 - CASCLGVNTEAFF TGTGCCAGCTGCCTAGGGGTGAACACTGAAGCTTTCTTT
- TRBJ2-2 TRBV11-3 - CASSRQVRNTGELFF TGTGCCAGCAGCAGACAGGTCCGGAACACCGGGGAGCTGTTTTTT
- TRBJ1-4 TRBV30 few CAWRRGLNNEKLFF TGTGCCTGGAGGAGAGGACTGAATAATGAAAAACTGTTTTTT
TRBD2 TRBJ2-1 TRBV2 - CASSESLAGGEDEQFF TGTGCCAGCAGTGAATCCCTAGCGGGGGGGGAGGATGAGCAGTTCTTC
- TRBJ1-1 TRBV7-8 - CASSLGAGAAAFF TGTGCCAGCAGCTTAGGGGCGGGGGCTGCGGCTTTCTTT
- TRBJ1-6 TRBV2 - CASRNGQDYNSPLHF TGTGCCAGCAGAAACGGACAAGACTATAATTCACCCCTCCACTTT
TRBD2 TRBJ2-3 TRBV10-1 - CASSDPGGRATDTQYF TGCGCCAGCAGTGACCCGGGTGGGAGGGCCACAGATACGCAGTATTTT
- TRBJ2-2 TRBV6-2/TRBV6-3 - CASSNPGPVGDTGELFF TGTGCCAGCAGTAACCCGGGTCCGGTTGGCGACACCGGGGAGCTGTTTTTT
- TRBJ1-1 TRBV6-5 once CASSYLGGRTEAFF TGTGCCAGCAGTTACTTAGGGGGACGCACTGAAGCTTTCTTT
- TRBJ1-6 TRBV19 few CASSNRDKNYNSPLHF TGTGCCAGTAGTAACCGGGATAAGAACTATAATTCACCCCTCCACTTT
TRBD1 TRBJ1-2 TRBV6-6 few CASSPTGAHYGYTF TGTGCCAGCAGCCCGACAGGGGCCCACTATGGCTACACCTTC
- TRBJ2-1 TRBV2 - CASKEGSSYNEQFF TGTGCCAGCAAGGAGGGTAGCTCCTACAATGAGCAGTTCTTC
- TRBJ1-3 TRBV19 - CASSPTAAGNTIYF TGTGCCAGTAGTCCAACAGCAGCTGGAAACACCATATATTTT
- TRBJ2-1 TRBV3-1/TRBV3-2 - CASTRDSSSYNEQFF TGTGCCAGCACCCGGGACTCGAGCTCCTACAATGAGCAGTTCTTC
- TRBJ1-3 TRBV29-1 - CSVEGGQGFSGNTIYF TGCAGCGTTGAAGGAGGCCAGGGGTTTTCAGGAAACACCATATATTTT
TRBD2 TRBJ2-5 TRBV7-8 - CASSLARRGGLETQYF TGTGCCAGCAGCTTAGCGCGACGGGGGGGCCTGGAGACCCAGTACTTC
TRBD1 TRBJ1-5 TRBV5-1 - CASSRTGGQPQHF TGCGCCAGCAGCCGGACAGGGGGCCAGCCCCAGCATTTT
TRBD1 TRBJ1-2 TRBV5-8 - CASSRLQGPSGYTF TGTGCCAGCAGCCGATTACAGGGGCCTAGTGGCTACACCTTC
- TRBJ1-5 TRBV18 - CASSPPIGAGGNQPQHF TGTGCCAGCTCACCACCGATTGGCGCAGGGGGCAATCAGCCCCAGCATTTT
TRBD1 TRBJ1-4 TRBV6-5 - CASSTGTAAEKLFF TGTGCCAGCAGCACCGGGACAGCCGCTGAAAAACTGTTTTTT
- TRBJ1-2 TRBV29-1 - CSVEVLVEGYTF TGCAGCGTTGAAGTCCTGGTGGAGGGCTACACCTTC